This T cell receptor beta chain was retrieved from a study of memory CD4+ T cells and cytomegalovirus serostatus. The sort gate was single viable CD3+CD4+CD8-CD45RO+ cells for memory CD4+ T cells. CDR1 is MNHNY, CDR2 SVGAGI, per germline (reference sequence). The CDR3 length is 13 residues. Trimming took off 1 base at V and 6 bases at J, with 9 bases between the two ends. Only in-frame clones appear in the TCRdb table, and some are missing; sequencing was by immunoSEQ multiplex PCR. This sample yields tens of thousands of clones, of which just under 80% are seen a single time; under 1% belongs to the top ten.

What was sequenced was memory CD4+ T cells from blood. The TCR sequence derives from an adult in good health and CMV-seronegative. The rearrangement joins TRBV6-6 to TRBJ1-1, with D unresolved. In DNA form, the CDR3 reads TGTGCCAGCAGTTACTTTCAGGCCGCTGAAGCTTTCTTT. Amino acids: CASSYFQAAEAFF.